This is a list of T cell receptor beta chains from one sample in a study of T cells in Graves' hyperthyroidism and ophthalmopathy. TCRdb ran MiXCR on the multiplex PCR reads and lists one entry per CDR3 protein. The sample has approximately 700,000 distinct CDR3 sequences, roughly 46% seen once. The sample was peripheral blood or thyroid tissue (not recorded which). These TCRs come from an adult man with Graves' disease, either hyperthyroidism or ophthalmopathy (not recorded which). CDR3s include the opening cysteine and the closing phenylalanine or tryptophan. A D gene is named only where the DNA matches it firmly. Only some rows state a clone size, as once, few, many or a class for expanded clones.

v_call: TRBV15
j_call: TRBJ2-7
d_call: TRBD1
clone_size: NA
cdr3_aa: CATSGTGYYEQYF

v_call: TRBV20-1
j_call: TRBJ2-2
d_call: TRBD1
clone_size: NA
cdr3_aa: CSAPRQGTGELFF

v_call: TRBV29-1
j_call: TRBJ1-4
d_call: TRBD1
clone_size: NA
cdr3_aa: CSVVPDRGNEKLFF

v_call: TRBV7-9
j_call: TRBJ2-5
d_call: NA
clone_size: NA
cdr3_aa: CASSLQGMYQETQYF

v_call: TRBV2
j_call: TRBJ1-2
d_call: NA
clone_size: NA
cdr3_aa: CASKGTYGYTF

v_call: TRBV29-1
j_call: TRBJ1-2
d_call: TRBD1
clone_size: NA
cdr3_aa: CSVQTGFGYTF

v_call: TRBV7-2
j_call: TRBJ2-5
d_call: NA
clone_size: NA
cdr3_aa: CASSLKGGAETQYF

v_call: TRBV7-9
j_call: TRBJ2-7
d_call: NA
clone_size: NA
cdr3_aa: CASSLPDTYSYEQYF

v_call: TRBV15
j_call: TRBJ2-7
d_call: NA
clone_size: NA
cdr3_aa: CATSDGDSYEQYF

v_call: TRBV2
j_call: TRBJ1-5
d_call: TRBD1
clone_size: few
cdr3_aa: CASRDPGTGEDQPQHF

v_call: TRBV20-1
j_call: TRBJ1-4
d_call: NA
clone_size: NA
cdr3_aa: CSAREWGGEKLFF

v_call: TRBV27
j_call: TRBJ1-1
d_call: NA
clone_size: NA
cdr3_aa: CASSPYPNTEAFF

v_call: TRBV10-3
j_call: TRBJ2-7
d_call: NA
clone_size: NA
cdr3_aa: CAISDVPLSREQYF

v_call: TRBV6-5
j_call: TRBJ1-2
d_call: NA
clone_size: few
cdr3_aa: CASSETGTFYGYTF

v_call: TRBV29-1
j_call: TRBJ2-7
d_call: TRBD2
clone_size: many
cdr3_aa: CSVAAGGYEQYF

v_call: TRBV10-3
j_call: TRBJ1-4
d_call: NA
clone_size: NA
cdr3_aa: CAISAARANEKLFF

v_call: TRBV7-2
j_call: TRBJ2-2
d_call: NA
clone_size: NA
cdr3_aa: CASSRGAFGELFF

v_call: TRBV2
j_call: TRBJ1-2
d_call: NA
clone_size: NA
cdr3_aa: CASSDRFNGYTF

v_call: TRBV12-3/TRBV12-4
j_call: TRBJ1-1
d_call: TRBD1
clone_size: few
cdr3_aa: CASSFTGGGGTEAFF

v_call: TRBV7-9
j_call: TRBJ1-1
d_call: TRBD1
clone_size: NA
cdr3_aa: CASSQGDSEAFF

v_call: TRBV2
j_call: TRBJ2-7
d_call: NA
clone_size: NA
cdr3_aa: CASSGQAISYEQYF

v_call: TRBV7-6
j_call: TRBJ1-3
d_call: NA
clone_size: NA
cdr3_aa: CASSFGAQGSGNTIYF

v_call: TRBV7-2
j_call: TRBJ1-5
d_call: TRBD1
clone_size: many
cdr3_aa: CASSLVGTASNQPQHF

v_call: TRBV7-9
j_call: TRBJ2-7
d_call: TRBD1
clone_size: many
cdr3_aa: CASSRLGQGGSYEQYF

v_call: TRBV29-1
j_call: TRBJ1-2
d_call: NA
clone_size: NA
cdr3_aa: CSVTPEGRSGYTF

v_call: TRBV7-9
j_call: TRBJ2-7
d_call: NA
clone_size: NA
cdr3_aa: CASSLANRVYEQYF

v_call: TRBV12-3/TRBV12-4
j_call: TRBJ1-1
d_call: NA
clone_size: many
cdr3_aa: CASSQWVTEAFF

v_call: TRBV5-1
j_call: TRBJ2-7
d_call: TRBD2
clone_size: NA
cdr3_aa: CASSPRGTSGRHEQYF

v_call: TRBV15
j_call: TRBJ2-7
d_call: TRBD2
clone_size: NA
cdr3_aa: CATSRTAGDEQYF

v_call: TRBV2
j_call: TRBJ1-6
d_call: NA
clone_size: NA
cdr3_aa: CASGYSPGAPLHF

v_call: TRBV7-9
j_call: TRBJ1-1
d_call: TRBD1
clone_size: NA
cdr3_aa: CASSLAQGQVTEAFF

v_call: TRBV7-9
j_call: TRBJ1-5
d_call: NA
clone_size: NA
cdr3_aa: CASSLGELKETQHF

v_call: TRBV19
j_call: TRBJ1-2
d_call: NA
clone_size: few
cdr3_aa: CATGANYGYTF

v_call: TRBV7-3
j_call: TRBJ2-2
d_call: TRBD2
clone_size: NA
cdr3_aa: CASSWTSGELFF

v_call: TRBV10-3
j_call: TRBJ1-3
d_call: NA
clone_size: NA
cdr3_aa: CAIGPGTTGNTIYF

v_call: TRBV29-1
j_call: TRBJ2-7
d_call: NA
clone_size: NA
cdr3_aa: CSVRVGYEQYF

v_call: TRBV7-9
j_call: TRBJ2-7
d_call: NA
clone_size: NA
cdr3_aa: CASSPQTGPSYEQYF

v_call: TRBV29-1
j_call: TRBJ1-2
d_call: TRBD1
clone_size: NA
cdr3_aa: CSVDHATGTGGPNAYGYTF

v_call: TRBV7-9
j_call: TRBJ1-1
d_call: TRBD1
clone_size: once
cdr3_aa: CASTIGDRGTKSGQTFF

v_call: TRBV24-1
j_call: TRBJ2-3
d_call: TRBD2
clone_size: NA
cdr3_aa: CATSDLELAGEAPGTQYF